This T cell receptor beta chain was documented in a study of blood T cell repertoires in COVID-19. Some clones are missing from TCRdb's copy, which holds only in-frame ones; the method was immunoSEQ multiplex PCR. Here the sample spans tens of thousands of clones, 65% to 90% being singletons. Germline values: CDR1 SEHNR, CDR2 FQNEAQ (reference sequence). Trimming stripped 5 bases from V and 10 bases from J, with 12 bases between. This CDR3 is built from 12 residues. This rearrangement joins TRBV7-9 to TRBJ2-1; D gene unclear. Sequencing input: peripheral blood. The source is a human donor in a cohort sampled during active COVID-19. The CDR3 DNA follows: TGTGCCAGCAGCCAGGCCCAGTACGAGCAGTTCTTC. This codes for CASSQAQYEQFF.